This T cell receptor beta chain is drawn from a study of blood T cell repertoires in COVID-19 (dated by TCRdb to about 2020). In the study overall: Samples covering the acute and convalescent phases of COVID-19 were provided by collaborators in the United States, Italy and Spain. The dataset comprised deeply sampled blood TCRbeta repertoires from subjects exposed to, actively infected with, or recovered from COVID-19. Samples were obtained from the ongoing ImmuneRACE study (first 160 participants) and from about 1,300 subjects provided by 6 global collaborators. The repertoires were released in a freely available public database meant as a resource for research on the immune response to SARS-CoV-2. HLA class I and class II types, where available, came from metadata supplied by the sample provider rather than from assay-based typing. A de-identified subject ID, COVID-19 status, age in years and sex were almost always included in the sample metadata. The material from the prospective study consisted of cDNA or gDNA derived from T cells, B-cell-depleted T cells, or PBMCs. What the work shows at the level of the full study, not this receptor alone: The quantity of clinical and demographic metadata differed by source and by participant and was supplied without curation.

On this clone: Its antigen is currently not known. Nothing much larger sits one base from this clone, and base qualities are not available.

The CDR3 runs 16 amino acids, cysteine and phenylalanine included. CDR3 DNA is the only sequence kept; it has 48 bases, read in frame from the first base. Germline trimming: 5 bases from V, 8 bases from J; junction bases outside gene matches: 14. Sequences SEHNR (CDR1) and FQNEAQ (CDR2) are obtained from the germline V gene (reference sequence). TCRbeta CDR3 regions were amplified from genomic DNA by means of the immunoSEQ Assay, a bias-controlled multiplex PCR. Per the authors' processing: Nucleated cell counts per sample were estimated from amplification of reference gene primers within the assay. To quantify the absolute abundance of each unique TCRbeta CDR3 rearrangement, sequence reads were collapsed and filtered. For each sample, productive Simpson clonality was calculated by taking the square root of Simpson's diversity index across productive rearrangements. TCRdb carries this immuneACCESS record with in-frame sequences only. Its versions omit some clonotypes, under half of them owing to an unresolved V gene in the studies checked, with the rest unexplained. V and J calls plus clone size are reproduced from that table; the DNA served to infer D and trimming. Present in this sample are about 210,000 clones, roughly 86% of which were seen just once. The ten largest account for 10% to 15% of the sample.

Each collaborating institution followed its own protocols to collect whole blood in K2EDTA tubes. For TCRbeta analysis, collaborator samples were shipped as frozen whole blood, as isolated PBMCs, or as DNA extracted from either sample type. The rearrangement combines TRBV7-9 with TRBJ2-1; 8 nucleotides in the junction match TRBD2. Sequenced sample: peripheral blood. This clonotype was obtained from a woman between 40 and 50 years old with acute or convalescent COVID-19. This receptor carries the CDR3 CASSQVGLVVKDEQFF. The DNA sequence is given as TGTGCCAGCAGCCAGGTGGGACTAGTAGTAAAAGATGAGCAGTTCTTC.